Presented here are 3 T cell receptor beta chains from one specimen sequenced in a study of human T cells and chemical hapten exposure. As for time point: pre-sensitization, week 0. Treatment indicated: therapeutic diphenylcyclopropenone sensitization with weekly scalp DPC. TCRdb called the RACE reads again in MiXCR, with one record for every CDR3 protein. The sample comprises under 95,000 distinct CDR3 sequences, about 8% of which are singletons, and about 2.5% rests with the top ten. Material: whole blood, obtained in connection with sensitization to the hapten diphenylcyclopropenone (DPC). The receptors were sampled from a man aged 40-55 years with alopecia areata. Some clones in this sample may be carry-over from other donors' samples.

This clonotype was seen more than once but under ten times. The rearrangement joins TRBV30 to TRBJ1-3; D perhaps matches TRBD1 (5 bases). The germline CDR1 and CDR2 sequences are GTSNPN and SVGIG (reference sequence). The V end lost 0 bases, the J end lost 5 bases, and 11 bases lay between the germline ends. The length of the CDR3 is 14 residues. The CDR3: CAWSVEGLRNTIYF. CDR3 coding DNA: TGTGCCTGGAGTGTAGAGGGGTTGCGAAACACCATATATTTT.

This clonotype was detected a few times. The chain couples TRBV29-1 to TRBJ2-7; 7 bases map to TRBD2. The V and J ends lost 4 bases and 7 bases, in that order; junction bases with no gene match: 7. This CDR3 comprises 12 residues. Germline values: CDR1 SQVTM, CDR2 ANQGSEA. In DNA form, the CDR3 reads TGCAGCGTTGTTGGGGGGGTAGGAGAGCAGTACTTC. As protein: CSVVGGVGEQYF.

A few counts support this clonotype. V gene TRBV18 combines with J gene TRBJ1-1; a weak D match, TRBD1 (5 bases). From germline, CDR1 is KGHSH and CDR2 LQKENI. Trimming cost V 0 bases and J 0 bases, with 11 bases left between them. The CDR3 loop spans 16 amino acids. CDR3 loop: CASSPPRGALNTEAFF. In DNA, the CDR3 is TGTGCCAGCTCACCACCGAGAGGGGCGTTGAACACTGAAGCTTTCTTT.